This T cell receptor (beta chain) stems from a study of OX40 agonist ivuxolimab in advanced cancers. Study information: A male proportion of approximately 80% was recorded, with mean age approximately 56 years and range roughly 23 to 90. General study findings and limits: CD4+ and CD8+ blood T cells expanded clonally by week 6 at 0.1 to 3.0 mg/kg.

CDR3 length equals 15 residues. V gave up 2 bases and J gave up 11 bases, with 21 bases separating them. The germline V gene has CDR1 MGHDK and CDR2 SYGVNS. As to this clone: Antigen: not known.

The table came from immunoSEQ multiplex PCR; TCRdb's copy has only in-frame clones and leaves some out. The table has about 41,000 clones, around 85% seen once. The sequence was collected from an adult with an advanced solid tumor such as melanoma, head and neck, liver or kidney cancer. Sequenced here: CD4+ or CD8+ T cells sorted from blood, sampled in a trial of the OX40 agonist ivuxolimab. V and J are TRBV25-1 and TRBJ1-2; tentative D call: TRBD1 (5 bases). DNA of the CDR3: TGTGCCAGCAGTGAAGGTTTCTGGGACGGCCGAACTTACACCTTC. It codes for CASSEGFWDGRTYTF.